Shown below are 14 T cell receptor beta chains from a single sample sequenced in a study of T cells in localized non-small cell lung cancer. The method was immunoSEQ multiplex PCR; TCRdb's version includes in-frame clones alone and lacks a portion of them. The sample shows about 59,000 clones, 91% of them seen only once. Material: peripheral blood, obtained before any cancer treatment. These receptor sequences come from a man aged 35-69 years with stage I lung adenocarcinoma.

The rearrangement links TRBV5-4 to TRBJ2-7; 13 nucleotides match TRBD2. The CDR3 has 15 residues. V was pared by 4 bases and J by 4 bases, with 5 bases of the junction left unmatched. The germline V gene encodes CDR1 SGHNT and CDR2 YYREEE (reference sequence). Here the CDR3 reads CASSTRTSGSYEQYF. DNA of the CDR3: TGTGCCAGCAGCACCCGGACTAGCGGGAGTTACGAGCAGTACTTC. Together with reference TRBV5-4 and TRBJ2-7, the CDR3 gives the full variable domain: ETGVTQSPTHLIKTRGQQVTLRCSSQSGHNTVSWYQQALGQGPQFIFQYYREEENGRGNFPPRFSGLQFPNYSSELNVNALELDDSALYLCASSTRTSGSYEQYFGPGTRLTVT.

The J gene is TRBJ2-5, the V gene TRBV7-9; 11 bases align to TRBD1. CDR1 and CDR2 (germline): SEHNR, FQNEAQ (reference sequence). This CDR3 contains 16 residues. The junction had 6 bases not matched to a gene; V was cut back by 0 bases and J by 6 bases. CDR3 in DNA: TGTGCCAGCAGCTTAGCTCGGACAGGGGGCTTGAAGACCCAGTACTTC. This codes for CASSLARTGGLKTQYF.

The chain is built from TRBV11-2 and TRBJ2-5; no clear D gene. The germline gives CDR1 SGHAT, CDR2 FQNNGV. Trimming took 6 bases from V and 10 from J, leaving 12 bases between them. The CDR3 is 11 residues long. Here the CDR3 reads CASSLGSDQYF. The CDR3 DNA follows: TGTGCCAGCAGTTTGGGTTCGGACCAGTACTTC.

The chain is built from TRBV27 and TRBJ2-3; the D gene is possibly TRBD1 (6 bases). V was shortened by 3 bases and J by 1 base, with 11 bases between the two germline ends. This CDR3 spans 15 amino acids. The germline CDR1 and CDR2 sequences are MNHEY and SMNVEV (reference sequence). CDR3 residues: CASSLGAPGTDTQYF. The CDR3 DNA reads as TGTGCCAGCAGTTTGGGGGCGCCTGGCACAGATACGCAGTATTTT.

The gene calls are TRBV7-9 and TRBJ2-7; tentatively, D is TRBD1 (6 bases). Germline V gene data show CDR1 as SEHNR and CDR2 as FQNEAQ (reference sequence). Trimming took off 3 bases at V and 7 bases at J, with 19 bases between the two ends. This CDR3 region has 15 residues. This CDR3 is CASSFVQGTAREQYF. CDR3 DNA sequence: TGTGCCAGCAGCTTTGTACAGGGAACGGCAAGGGAGCAGTACTTC.

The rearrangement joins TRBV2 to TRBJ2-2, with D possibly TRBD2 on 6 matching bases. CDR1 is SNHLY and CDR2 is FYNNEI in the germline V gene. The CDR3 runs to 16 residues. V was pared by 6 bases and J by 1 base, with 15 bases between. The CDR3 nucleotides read TGTGCCAGCAGCCGAACCCGACTAGGGAACACCGGGGAGCTGTTTTTT. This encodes CASSRTRLGNTGELFF.

CDR3 sequence: CASSALAGFGETQYF. DNA for the CDR3: TGTGCCAGCAGTGCTCTAGCGGGTTTTGGGGAGACCCAGTACTTC. This rearrangement joins TRBV2 to TRBJ2-5, with 8 bases matching TRBD2. Trimming took 4 bases from V and 5 from J; bases not matched to a gene: 9. Germline assignment: CDR1 SNHLY and CDR2 FYNNEI. The CDR3 sequence is 15 residues long.

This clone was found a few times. The CDR3 region is CASSYGYGGNSYEQYF. In DNA, the CDR3 is TGTGCCAGCAGTTACGGATATGGCGGGAACTCCTACGAGCAGTACTTC. The chain has TRBV6-5 and TRBJ2-7, with TRBD2 as a possible D gene (6 bases). With 2 bases removed from V and 0 bases from J, the gap between germline ends came to 14 bases. Per germline, CDR1 MNHEY and CDR2 SVGAGI. There are 16 residues in the CDR3.

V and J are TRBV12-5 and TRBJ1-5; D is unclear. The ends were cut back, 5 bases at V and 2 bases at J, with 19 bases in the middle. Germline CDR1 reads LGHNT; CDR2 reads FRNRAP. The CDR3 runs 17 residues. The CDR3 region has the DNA TGTGCTAGTGGTCCGAGCCGGGGAGTTGGAGGCAATCAGCCCCAGCATTTT. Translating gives CASGPSRGVGGNQPQHF.

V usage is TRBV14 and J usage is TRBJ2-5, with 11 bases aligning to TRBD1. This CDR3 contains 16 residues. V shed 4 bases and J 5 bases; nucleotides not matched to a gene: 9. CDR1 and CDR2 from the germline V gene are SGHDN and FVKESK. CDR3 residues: CASSLFRGTGGETQYF. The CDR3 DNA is TGTGCCAGCAGCCTTTTCCGAGGGACAGGGGGTGAGACCCAGTACTTC.

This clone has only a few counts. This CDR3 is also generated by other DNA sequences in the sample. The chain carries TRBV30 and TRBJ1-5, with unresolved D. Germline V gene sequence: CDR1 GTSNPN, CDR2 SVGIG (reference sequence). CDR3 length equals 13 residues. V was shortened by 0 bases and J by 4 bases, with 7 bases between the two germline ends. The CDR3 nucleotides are TGTGCCTGGAGTGTAAAGGGAAATCAGCCCCAGCATTTT. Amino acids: CAWSVKGNQPQHF.

The CDR3: CASSALGEQFF. CDR3 DNA sequence: TGTGCCAGCAGTGCCCTGGGGGAGCAGTTCTTC. This chain links TRBV9 with TRBJ2-1; D remains unclear. Germline V lookup: CDR1 SGDLS, CDR2 YYNGEE. V was pared by 5 bases and J by 10 bases, with 10 bases between. The CDR3 consists of 11 residues.

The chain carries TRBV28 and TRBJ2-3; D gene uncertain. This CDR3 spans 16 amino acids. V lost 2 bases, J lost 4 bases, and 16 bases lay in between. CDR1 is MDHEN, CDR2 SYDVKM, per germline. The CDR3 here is CASSLIAGAFADTQYF. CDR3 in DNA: TGTGCCAGCAGTTTAATAGCAGGAGCTTTTGCAGATACGCAGTATTTT.

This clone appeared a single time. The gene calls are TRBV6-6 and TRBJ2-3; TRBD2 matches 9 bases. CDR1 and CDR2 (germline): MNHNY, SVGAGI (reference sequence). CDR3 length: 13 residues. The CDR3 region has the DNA TGTGCGTCAGTAGCGGGAGCCACAGATACGCAGTATTTT. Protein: CASVAGATDTQYF.